Below are 24 T cell receptor beta chains sequenced from a single sample in a study of blood T cell repertoires in COVID-19. Only in-frame clones appear in the TCRdb table, and some are missing; sequencing was by immunoSEQ multiplex PCR. Of over 250,000 clones listed, around 84% are singletons. Material for sequencing was PBMCs or T cells enriched from blood (not recorded which). The receptors originated from a man aged 25-45 years with acute COVID-19.

This chain links TRBV11-2 with TRBJ2-3, with D unresolved. V gave up 5 bases and J gave up 7 bases, with 13 bases separating them. CDR1 and CDR2 (germline): SGHAT, FQNNGV. The CDR3 extends over 13 amino acids. The CDR3 DNA sequence: TGTGCCAGCAGCCCTCATGAGGTCAATACGCAGTATTTT. This sequence encodes CASSPHEVNTQYF.

J is TRBJ2-2 and V is TRBV27; D is perhaps TRBD2 (5 bases). The germline CDR1 and CDR2 sequences are MNHEY and SMNVEV (reference sequence). This CDR3 contains 15 residues. The ends were cut back, 4 bases at V and 6 bases at J, with 15 bases in the middle. This CDR3 reads CASSYTRLSAGELFF. The DNA for the CDR3 is TGTGCCAGCAGTTATACTCGGCTTAGCGCCGGGGAGCTGTTTTTT.

The chain recombines TRBV7-9 with TRBJ2-1, with TRBD2 matching 10 bases. The CDR3 length is 16 residues. Germline V lookup: CDR1 SEHNR, CDR2 FQNEAQ (reference sequence). Germline trimming cut 4 bases from V and 10 bases from J; bases unmatched to any gene: 13. The CDR3 spells CASSSPTSGRAGEQFF. The CDR3 DNA reads TGTGCCAGCAGCTCCCCGACTAGCGGGCGAGCAGGGGAGCAGTTCTTC.

This clone was seen more than once but under ten times. This chain links TRBV19 with TRBJ2-1, with 7 bases fitting TRBD1. Trimming cost V 6 bases and J 6 bases; bases outside gene matches: 14. The germline V gene encodes CDR1 LNHDA and CDR2 SQIVND (reference sequence). This CDR3 spans 16 amino acids. DNA for the CDR3: TGTGCCAGTAGCGATCCACCAGGGGGTCAGGGCAATGAGCAGTTCTTC. Translation: CASSDPPGGQGNEQFF.

The sample holds one count of this clone. This chain joins TRBV19 and TRBJ1-5; 7 bases line up with TRBD1. The CDR3 has 14 residues. In germline, CDR1 is LNHDA, CDR2 SQIVND (reference sequence). The V and J ends lost 3 bases and 7 bases, in that order; junction bases with no gene match: 6. The CDR3 spells CASSMTGTYQPQHF. In nucleotides, the CDR3 is TGTGCCAGTAGTATGACAGGGACGTACCAGCCCCAGCATTTT.

For the CDR3, the DNA is TGTGCCAGCAGATTTCCCGGGACAGGTAATGGCTACACCTTC. Its translation is CASRFPGTGNGYTF. The V call is TRBV28, the J call TRBJ1-2, with 8 positions matching TRBD1. The V gene's germline CDR1 is MDHEN and CDR2 SYDVKM. This CDR3 comprises 14 residues. Unmatched junction bases numbered 9, after V lost 6 bases and J lost 6 bases.

This chain joins TRBV19 and TRBJ2-2, with TRBD2 identical over 10 bases. This CDR3 region has 15 residues. CDR1 and CDR2 (germline): LNHDA, SQIVND (reference sequence). Germline trimming cut 6 bases from V and 1 base from J; bases unmatched to any gene: 2. CDR3 in amino acids: CASRRTSGNTGELFF. The DNA for the CDR3 is TGTGCCAGTAGGCGGACTAGCGGGAACACCGGGGAGCTGTTTTTT. Variable domain in full (rest from reference TRBV19 and TRBJ2-2): DGGITQSPKYLFRKEGQNVTLSCEQNLNHDAMYWYRQDPGQGLRLIYYSQIVNDFQKGDIAEGYSVSREKKESFPLTVTSAQKNPTAFYLCASRRTSGNTGELFFGEGSRLTVL.

The gene calls are TRBV5-4 and TRBJ2-1; D is unresolved. This CDR3 is built from 13 residues. Trimming left V 5 bases short and J 4 bases short, with 10 bases between. Germline-derived CDR1 and CDR2 are SGHNT and YYREEE (reference sequence). The CDR3 bases are TGTGCCAGCAGGACCTCAGCGTACAATGAGCAGTTCTTC. Translating gives CASRTSAYNEQFF.

The V call is TRBV28, the J call TRBJ2-1; 8 bases align to TRBD2. There are 15 residues in the CDR3. The germline CDR1 and CDR2 sequences are MDHEN and SYDVKM. V lost 4 bases and J lost 8; bases outside the gene matches: 10. The CDR3 region is CASSSTVAGRDEQFF. The DNA for the CDR3 is TGTGCCAGCAGTTCCACGGTAGCGGGGCGCGATGAGCAGTTCTTC.

This sequence joins TRBV6-6 and TRBJ1-2; TRBD1 aligns across 9 bases. In germline, CDR1 is MNHNY, CDR2 SVGAGI (reference sequence). This CDR3 spans 15 amino acids. V dropped 5 bases and J dropped 4; count of bases not matched to a gene: 8. The CDR3: CASSPKDRGTYGYTF. As DNA, the CDR3 is TGTGCCAGCAGTCCGAAGGACAGGGGAACCTATGGCTACACCTTC.

J is TRBJ1-2 and V is TRBV3-1 (or the pseudogene TRBV3-2); 10 nucleotides agree with TRBD1. Germline-derived CDR1 and CDR2 are LGHDT and YNNKEL (reference sequence). The CDR3 is 13 residues long. V dropped 5 bases and J dropped 6; count of bases not matched to a gene: 3. The CDR3 coding sequence is TGTGCCAGCAGCGGGGACAGGGGACATGGCTACACCTTC. This encodes CASSGDRGHGYTF.

This clone was seen once. The V and J genes are TRBV7-9 and TRBJ2-2; D is perhaps TRBD1 (6 bases). The CDR3 covers 16 residues. CDR1 SEHNR and CDR2 FQNEAQ come from the germline V gene (reference sequence). Trimming left V 2 bases short and J 6 bases short, with 16 bases between. In nucleotides, the CDR3 is TGTGCCAGCAGCTTATTGCAGGGGATTAAGTCCGGGGAGCTGTTTTTT. Encoded protein: CASSLLQGIKSGELFF.

The J gene is TRBJ1-4, the V gene TRBV6-5; D gene unclear. Germline CDR1 MNHEY, CDR2 SVGAGI. The CDR3 loop spans 15 amino acids. V shed 2 bases and J shed 4 bases, with 11 bases lying between them. The DNA for the CDR3 is TGTGCCAGCAGTTACACCCCCGGGGTTAATGAAAAACTGTTTTTT. Its protein product is CASSYTPGVNEKLFF.

The chain has TRBV18 and TRBJ1-3; tentatively, D is TRBD1 (6 bases). The CDR3 spans 17 residues. In germline, CDR1 is KGHSH, CDR2 LQKENI. Trimming left V 3 bases short and J 0 bases short, with 15 bases between. The CDR3 DNA reads TGTGCCAGCTCACCTATACAGGGATCTTCCTCTGGAAACACCATATATTTT. Amino acids: CASSPIQGSSSGNTIYF.

The chain employs TRBV6-5 and TRBJ1-4, with unresolved D. The CDR3 extends over 15 amino acids. The germline V gene encodes CDR1 MNHEY and CDR2 SVGAGI. Trimming removed 9 bases from V and 0 bases from J, with 14 bases in between. CDR3 region: CASAVTYATNEKLFF. CDR3 nucleotides: TGTGCCAGTGCCGTCACCTACGCAACTAATGAAAAACTGTTTTTT.

The rearrangement links TRBV19 to TRBJ1-3, with 9 nucleotides matching TRBD1. V lost 4 bases to trimming and J lost 4 bases; unmatched junction nucleotides: 5. Germline V lookup: CDR1 LNHDA, CDR2 SQIVND (reference sequence). This CDR3 spans 15 amino acids. CDR3 sequence reads: CASSTAGQGGNTIYF. The CDR3 DNA is TGTGCCAGTAGTACAGCGGGACAGGGCGGAAACACCATATATTTT.

V and J are TRBV18 and TRBJ2-1; 14 bases align to TRBD2. CDR3 length: 18 amino acids. With 3 bases clipped from V and 0 bases from J, the junction kept 4 bases outside the gene matches. Germline assignment: CDR1 KGHSH and CDR2 LQKENI. CDR3 nucleotides: TGTGCCAGCTCACCGACCGGGACTAGCGGGAGCTCCTACAATGAGCAGTTCTTC. Residues: CASSPTGTSGSSYNEQFF.

The chain is built from TRBV19 and TRBJ1-5; a weak D match, TRBD1 (6 bases). Trimming removed 3 bases from V and 4 bases from J, with 13 bases in between. Germline lookup yields CDR1 LNHDA and CDR2 SQIVND (reference sequence). This CDR3 spans 15 amino acids. The CDR3 DNA is TGTGCCAGTAGTATTCCTCGAACAGGGAATCAGCCCCAGCATTTT. This translates into CASSIPRTGNQPQHF.

V usage is TRBV7-8 and J usage is TRBJ1-1; 8 nucleotides line up with TRBD1. Germline V CDR1 and CDR2: SGHVS, FQNEAQ. Trimming at V came to 5 bases and at J to 6 bases, leaving 14 bases not matched to a gene. The length of the CDR3 is 16 residues. Here the CDR3 reads CASSLKSDRVGPEAFF. In DNA, the CDR3 is TGTGCCAGCAGCCTTAAATCGGACAGGGTCGGGCCTGAAGCTTTCTTT.

The chain couples TRBV7-3 to TRBJ1-6, with 7 bases lining up with TRBD1. This CDR3 region has 14 residues. Looked up from germline, CDR1 is SGHTA and CDR2 is FQGTGA. The junction had 7 bases not matched to a gene; V was cut back by 5 bases and J by 9 bases. The CDR3 here is CASSAGTVGSPLHF. CDR3 bases: TGTGCCAGCAGCGCGGGGACAGTTGGTTCACCCCTCCACTTT.

The rearrangement joins TRBV10-1 to TRBJ1-2; weak D call: TRBD1 (6 bases). This CDR3 has 15 residues. Trimming took 0 bases from V and 4 from J, leaving 12 bases between them. Germline loops: CDR1 WNHNN, CDR2 SYGVQD (reference sequence). The CDR3 sequence is CASSESGRRGYGYTF. DNA for the CDR3: TGCGCCAGCAGTGAGTCGGGCCGCAGGGGCTATGGCTACACCTTC.

V is TRBV19 and J is TRBJ2-1, with a possible D match to TRBD2 (5 bases). In germline, CDR1 is LNHDA, CDR2 SQIVND (reference sequence). The V and J ends lost 3 bases and 7 bases respectively, with 16 bases between them. The CDR3 runs to 15 residues. This CDR3 reads CASSIEPGGSNEQFF. The DNA for the CDR3 is TGTGCCAGTAGTATCGAGCCAGGTGGGAGTAATGAGCAGTTCTTC. Variable domain in full (rest from reference TRBV19 and TRBJ2-1): DGGITQSPKYLFRKEGQNVTLSCEQNLNHDAMYWYRQDPGQGLRLIYYSQIVNDFQKGDIAEGYSVSREKKESFPLTVTSAQKNPTAFYLCASSIEPGGSNEQFFGPGTRLTVL.

This sequence joins TRBV2 and TRBJ1-3; D is perhaps TRBD1 (6 bases). The germline CDR1 and CDR2 sequences are SNHLY and FYNNEI. Trimming removed 3 bases at V and 3 bases at J, with 12 bases between. There are 15 residues in the CDR3. The CDR3 loop is CASSDRWTDGNTIYF. The CDR3 coding sequence is TGTGCCAGCAGTGACCGATGGACAGATGGAAACACCATATATTTT.

The chain carries TRBV24-1 and TRBJ2-5; no definite D call. The CDR3 is made up of 14 amino acids. With 4 bases removed from V and 1 base from J, the gap between germline ends came to 9 bases. The germline V gene encodes CDR1 KGHDR and CDR2 SFDVKD. The CDR3 DNA follows: TGTGCCACCAGTGAGGGCGTGCCCCAAGAGACCCAGTACTTC. This translates into CATSEGVPQETQYF.